These T cell receptor beta chains were read from a single sample in a study of regulatory dendritic cells for organ transplantation. The antigens for these receptors are not known. The method was immunoSEQ multiplex PCR; TCRdb's version includes in-frame clones alone and lacks a portion of them. Of approximately 10,000 clones in the sample, roughly two thirds were seen once. Sequencing used naive CD4+ T cells from blood cultured with dendritic cells. Receptors originate from a human donor in good health. Both conserved end residues are part of each CDR3. The D gene is left open where the match is weak. Some rows have no size entry. The others give once, few or many, or a class for an expanded clone.

TRBJ2-1 | TRBD2 | TRBV7-3 | . | CASSLNSGEIYEQFF | TGTGCCAGCAGCTTAAATAGCGGGGAGATTTATGAGCAGTTCTTC
TRBJ2-7 | TRBD1 | TRBV7-9 | . | CASSPGTGGAYEQYF | TGTGCCAGCAGCCCGGGGACAGGGGGAGCCTACGAGCAGTACTTC
TRBJ2-7 | TRBD1 | TRBV10-3 | . | CAIRAGTGVCEQYF | TGTGCCATCAGGGCCGGGACAGGGGTGTGCGAGCAGTACTTC
TRBJ1-6 | . | TRBV5-1 | . | CASSPDSYSPLHF | TGCGCCAGCAGCCCTGACAGTTATTCACCCCTCCACTTT
TRBJ1-3 | . | TRBV5-1 | . | CASSWGEMGNTIYF | TGCGCCAGCAGCTGGGGGGAAATGGGAAACACCATATATTTT
TRBJ2-1 | . | TRBV7-2 | once | CASSLAIHNEQFF | TGTGCCAGCAGCTTAGCTATCCACAATGAGCAGTTCTTC
TRBJ1-5 | . | TRBV6-1 | . | CASTETGKNQPQHF | TGTGCCAGCACCGAGACAGGCAAAAATCAGCCCCAGCATTTT
TRBJ1-1 | . | TRBV7-9 | . | CASSFGLMNTEAFF | TGTGCCAGCAGCTTTGGACTGATGAACACTGAAGCTTTCTTT
TRBJ2-3 | TRBD2 | TRBV7-2 | . | CASSLVTGLAGGSDTQYF | TGTGCCAGCAGCTTAGTTACGGGACTAGCGGGGGGCAGTGATACGCAGTATTTT
TRBJ2-1 | . | TRBV6-5 | once | CASRLQGTSYNEQFF | TGTGCCAGCAGGCTACAGGGTACGTCCTACAATGAGCAGTTCTTC
TRBJ1-1 | . | TRBV6-6 | . | CASSYLGQVRTEAFF | TGTGCCAGCAGTTACTTGGGACAAGTGAGGACTGAAGCTTTCTTT
TRBJ2-7 | . | TRBV5-1 | . | CASSSERGYEQYF | TGCGCCAGCAGCTCTGAGCGAGGCTACGAGCAGTACTTC
TRBJ1-4 | . | TRBV5-6 | few | CASSLGAELFF | TGTGCCAGCAGCCTAGGGGCAGAACTGTTTTTT
TRBJ2-1 | TRBD1 | TRBV14 | . | CASSPGQGLGNEQFF | TGTGCCAGCAGCCCGGGACAGGGGTTGGGCAATGAGCAGTTCTTC
TRBJ1-4 | . | TRBV4-1 | . | CASSQERGGSNEKLFF | TGCGCCAGCAGCCAAGAACGGGGAGGAAGTAATGAAAAACTGTTTTTT
TRBJ2-7 | TRBD1 | TRBV29-1 | . | CSVEGRQGHEQYF | TGCAGCGTTGAAGGGCGACAGGGCCACGAGCAGTACTTC
TRBJ1-1 | TRBD1 | TRBV7-2 | . | CASSSRDRENTEAFF | TGTGCCAGCAGCTCCCGGGACAGAGAGAACACTGAAGCTTTCTTT
TRBJ1-1 | . | TRBV5-5 | . | CASSLGLMNTEAFF | TGTGCCAGCAGCCTTGGACTCATGAACACTGAAGCTTTCTTT
TRBJ2-7 | TRBD2 | TRBV7-9 | few | CASSLVAGGTYEQYF | TGTGCCAGCAGCTTAGTAGCGGGGGGTACCTACGAGCAGTACTTC
TRBJ2-7 | . | TRBV18 | once | CASSPRAGAYEQYF | TGTGCCAGCTCACCCCGGGCAGGGGCGTACGAGCAGTACTTC
TRBJ1-5 | TRBD1 | TRBV5-5 | . | CASSFTTGPRQPQHF | TGTGCCAGCAGCTTTACGACAGGGCCGCGTCAGCCCCAGCATTTT
TRBJ2-7 | . | TRBV2 | . | CASRPDSSYEQYF | TGTGCCAGCAGGCCGGACAGCTCCTACGAGCAGTACTTC
TRBJ1-3 | TRBD1 | TRBV2 | few | CASSPGTVGNTIYF | TGTGCCAGCAGTCCCGGGACAGTCGGAAACACCATATATTTT
TRBJ1-1 | . | TRBV18 | . | CASSQGGGRTEAFF | TGTGCCAGCTCACAGGGTGGAGGGAGGACTGAAGCTTTCTTT
TRBJ1-2 | . | TRBV5-1 | few | CASSSHDRSYGYTF | TGCGCCAGCAGCTCCCACGACAGATCCTATGGCTACACCTTC
TRBJ1-5 | . | TRBV27 | . | CASGPQGWGSNQPQHF | TGTGCCAGCGGGCCTCAGGGATGGGGTAGCAATCAGCCCCAGCATTTT
TRBJ2-7 | . | TRBV7-2 | . | CASSLASQGKQYF | TGTGCCAGCAGCTTAGCGTCCCAGGGGAAGCAGTACTTC
TRBJ1-1 | . | TRBV7-8 | . | CASSLELAHAEAFF | TGTGCCAGCAGCTTAGAACTCGCTCACGCTGAAGCTTTCTTT
TRBJ1-2 | TRBD1 | TRBV7-8 | . | CASSAQRGQGDGYTF | TGTGCCAGCAGCGCCCAAAGGGGACAGGGGGATGGCTACACCTTC
TRBJ2-2 | . | TRBV7-2 | . | CASSSLAVTGELFF | TGTGCCAGCAGTTCACTAGCAGTCACCGGGGAGCTGTTTTTT
TRBJ1-5 | . | TRBV2 | few | CASSDRVQPQHF | TGTGCCAGCAGTGACAGGGTACAGCCCCAGCATTTT
TRBJ2-7 | TRBD2 | TRBV5-4 | . | CASSSFTGGSYEQYF | TGTGCCAGCAGCTCTTTTACGGGGGGATCCTACGAGCAGTACTTC
TRBJ1-5 | . | TRBV5-1 | . | CASSESDYSNQPQHF | TGCGCCAGCAGCGAGTCCGACTATAGCAATCAGCCCCAGCATTTT
TRBJ1-1 | TRBD1 | TRBV27 | . | CASSFTGTGGKEAFF | TGTGCCAGCAGTTTCACCGGGACAGGGGGTAAGGAAGCTTTCTTT
TRBJ2-7 | TRBD1 | TRBV6-5 | few | CASSATGGLGYEQYF | TGTGCCAGCAGTGCAACAGGGGGCCTCGGGTACGAGCAGTACTTC
TRBJ1-1 | TRBD1 | TRBV18 | . | CASSPGTGSSSEAFF | TGTGCCAGCTCACCAGGGACAGGCTCGAGCTCTGAAGCTTTCTTT
TRBJ1-5 | TRBD1 | TRBV29-1 | . | CSVSLVGGQGTQPQHF | TGCAGCGTCTCCCTCGTAGGGGGACAGGGTACTCAGCCCCAGCATTTT
TRBJ2-7 | . | TRBV6-1 | . | CASSESPGLYEQYF | TGTGCCAGCAGTGAAAGTCCAGGGTTATACGAGCAGTACTTC
TRBJ2-5 | . | TRBV28 | few | CATVRVGQSISETQYF | TGTGCCACCGTGAGGGTTGGACAGTCGATTTCGGAGACCCAGTACTTC
TRBJ2-7 | TRBD1 | TRBV6-5 | . | CASTEGRQGAHEQYF | TGTGCCAGCACCGAGGGTCGGCAGGGGGCCCACGAGCAGTACTTC
TRBJ2-7 | TRBD1 | TRBV11-2 | . | CASSHGTGEYYAQYF | TGTGCCAGCAGCCACGGGACAGGGGAATACTACGCGCAGTACTTC
TRBJ1-2 | . | TRBV19 | . | CASTVTGGSVESGYTF | TGTGCCAGTACTGTAACAGGAGGGAGTGTGGAGTCGGGCTACACCTTC
TRBJ1-1 | . | TRBV6-6 | . | CASSDWHRNTEAFF | TGTGCCAGCAGTGACTGGCACAGGAACACTGAAGCTTTCTTT
TRBJ1-5 | . | TRBV11-2 | . | CASSLGGQKNQPQHF | TGTGCCAGCAGCTTAGGAGGGCAAAAAAATCAGCCCCAGCATTTT
TRBJ2-5 | . | TRBV5-3 | once | CARSLARGETQYF | TGTGCCAGAAGCCTAGCCCGTGGAGAGACCCAGTACTTC
TRBJ1-2 | TRBD1 | TRBV6-5 | . | CASRGQGGGYTF | TGTGCCAGCAGGGGACAGGGAGGTGGGTACACCTTC
TRBJ2-7 | . | TRBV6-5 | . | CATSRDTGRAYEQYF | TGTGCCACCTCCCGGGACACGGGCCGGGCTTACGAGCAGTACTTC
TRBJ2-4 | . | TRBV15 | . | CATRGVSKNIQYF | TGTGCCACCAGAGGGGTATCAAAAAACATTCAGTACTTC
TRBJ2-5 | . | TRBV18 | . | CASSLVQEETQYF | TGTGCCAGCTCACTAGTCCAGGAAGAGACCCAGTACTTC
TRBJ1-5 | . | TRBV2 | few | CASSEGYSNQPQHF | TGTGCCAGCAGTGAAGGTTATAGCAATCAGCCCCAGCATTTT
TRBJ2-5 | TRBD1 | TRBV5-1 | . | CASSPWDSQETQYF | TGCGCCAGCAGCCCCTGGGACAGCCAAGAGACCCAGTACTTC
TRBJ2-5 | TRBD1 | TRBV4-1 | . | CASSQTGVQETQYF | TGCGCCAGCAGCCAAACAGGGGTCCAAGAGACCCAGTACTTC
TRBJ2-5 | TRBD1 | TRBV18 | . | CASSPEQGAWETQYF | TGTGCCAGCTCACCGGAACAGGGGGCTTGGGAGACCCAGTACTTC
TRBJ2-1 | TRBD2 | TRBV2 | . | CASSVPQGSGGFHNEQFF | TGTGCCAGCAGTGTCCCGCAAGGTAGCGGGGGATTCCACAATGAGCAGTTCTTC
TRBJ2-6 | . | TRBV5-4 | . | CASSSRVRGANVLTF | TGTGCCAGCAGCTCCAGGGTACGGGGGGCCAACGTCCTGACTTTC
TRBJ1-5 | . | TRBV4-1 | . | CASSQGGGGLGNQPQHF | TGCGCCAGCAGCCAAGGCGGGGGAGGGCTGGGCAATCAGCCCCAGCATTTT
TRBJ1-1 | TRBD1 | TRBV28 | . | CASSRPGTGNAFF | TGTGCCAGCAGTCGTCCCGGGACAGGGAACGCTTTCTTT
TRBJ1-5 | TRBD1 | TRBV2 | once | CASSIQGGRQPQHF | TGTGCCAGCAGTATACAGGGGGGACGTCAGCCCCAGCATTTT
TRBJ2-5 | TRBD2 | TRBV27 | . | CASSFGGGETQYF | TGTGCCAGCAGTTTTGGGGGAGGGGAGACCCAGTACTTC